One sample yielded the 18 T cell receptor beta chains listed below, sequenced in a study of patients and donors after allogeneic stem cell transplantation. Each CDR3 protein is one row after TCRdb ran MiXCR on the RT-PCR reads. The sample includes 95,000 to 120,000 distinct CDR3 sequences, approximately 40% of them seen just once. Material for sequencing was blood, either unsorted or a sorted T cell fraction (not recorded which). The receptors were sampled from a human donor who was either an allogeneic HSCT recipient or a stem cell or donor lymphocyte infusion donor (not recorded which). It is not recorded whose cells these are; they may come from a transplant donor.

The chain is built from TRBV29-1 and TRBJ2-7; D is perhaps TRBD1 (6 bases). The CDR3 is 13 residues long. V lost 2 bases and J lost 2, with 10 bases in between. CDR1 SQVTM and CDR2 ANQGSEA come from the germline V gene. CDR3 nucleotides: TGCAGCGTTGAAATGGGGGCAACCTACGAGCAGTACTTC. Translating it yields CSVEMGATYEQYF.

The genes are TRBV4-2 and TRBJ2-1; perhaps TRBD2 as D (6 bases). This CDR3 comprises 15 residues. Trimming pared 6 bases from V and 1 base from J, leaving 13 bases between. Germline loops: CDR1 LGHNA, CDR2 YNFKEQ. The CDR3 here is CASSRTTISYNEQFF. The CDR3, as DNA: TGTGCCAGCAGTCGGACTACCATTTCCTACAATGAGCAGTTCTTC.

V gene TRBV6-2 or TRBV6-3 combines with J gene TRBJ2-2, with 9 positions matching TRBD2. CDR3 length equals 18 residues. V lost 0 bases and J lost 2; bases outside the gene matches: 7. Germline V gene lookup returns CDR1 MNHEY and CDR2 SVGEGT. This chain's CDR3 is CASSYSELAGINTGELFF. DNA for the CDR3: TGTGCCAGCAGTTACTCCGAACTAGCGGGCATTAACACCGGGGAGCTGTTTTTT.

The chain links TRBV28 to TRBJ1-3; D might be TRBD1 (6 bases). This CDR3 is 16 amino acids long. CDR1 is MDHEN and CDR2 is SYDVKM in the germline V gene. The V gene lost 4 bases and the J gene lost 4 bases, with 17 bases spanning the gap. The CDR3 nucleotides are TGTGCCAGCAGTTCCCTTAATGGGGGGACAGGAAACACCATATATTTT. Its translation is CASSSLNGGTGNTIYF.

This rearrangement joins TRBV4-2 to TRBJ2-1; tentatively, D is TRBD2 (5 bases). The length of the CDR3 is 18 residues. Trimming removed 4 bases from V and 4 bases from J, with 23 bases in between. Germline V lookup: CDR1 LGHNA, CDR2 YNFKEQ. CDR3 DNA: TGTGCCAGCAGCCTCAAGGTCCCGGGGAGTGGGTCGTACAATGAGCAGTTCTTC. It specifies CASSLKVPGSGSYNEQFF.

This clonotype was detected a few times. The chain combines TRBV29-1 with TRBJ2-1; no reliable D call. Trimming removed 8 bases from V and 9 bases from J, with 14 bases in between. The CDR3 runs to 11 residues. Germline-derived CDR1 and CDR2 are SQVTM and ANQGSEA. CDR3 coding DNA: TGCAGCTCGGTGGTGTTCGGTGAGCAGTTCTTC. It is translated as CSSVVFGEQFF.

This clonotype has a handful of counts. The chain is built from TRBV5-1 and TRBJ2-1; the D is unclear. The V and J ends lost 4 bases and 6 bases respectively, with 11 bases between them. From germline, CDR1 is SGHRS and CDR2 YFSETQ. The CDR3 has 13 residues. CDR3 in amino acids: CASSRYGVNEQFF. Here the CDR3 DNA reads TGCGCCAGCAGCCGCTACGGTGTCAATGAGCAGTTCTTC.

The gene calls are TRBV12-3 or TRBV12-4 and TRBJ2-2, with D uncertain. The CDR3 extends over 14 amino acids. V was trimmed by 1 base and J by 6 bases, leaving 9 bases between them. The DNA for the CDR3 is TGTGCCAGCAGTTTAGACAGCCTGCCCGGGGAGCTGTTTTTT. It encodes CASSLDSLPGELFF.

The gene calls are TRBV28 and TRBJ2-1; 7 bases are shared with TRBD1. The V segment lost 6 bases and the J segment 6 bases; nucleotides outside the gene matches: 8. This CDR3 is 14 amino acids long. The germline gives CDR1 MDHEN, CDR2 SYDVKM. The CDR3 sequence is CASRAHDRANEQFF. The DNA for the CDR3 is TGTGCCAGCAGGGCCCACGACAGGGCCAATGAGCAGTTCTTC.

This clonotype was found a few times. The V and J genes are TRBV5-1 and TRBJ1-5; 7 bases map to TRBD1. The CDR3 loop spans 15 amino acids. Germline V CDR1 and CDR2: SGHRS, YFSETQ. With 4 bases clipped from V and 5 bases from J, the junction kept 9 bases outside the gene matches. CDR3 region: CASSVRDRSYQPQHF. CDR3 coding DNA: TGCGCCAGCAGCGTCCGGGACAGATCCTATCAGCCCCAGCATTTT.

The table lists this clonotype with a few counts. The chain carries TRBV24-1 and TRBJ2-7; D remains ambiguous. The germline gives CDR1 KGHDR, CDR2 SFDVKD. This CDR3 is built from 14 residues. Trimming shortened V by 3 bases and J by 0 bases, and 8 bases separated the two germline ends. The CDR3 spells CATSDPRVSYEQYF. CDR3 DNA: TGTGCCACCAGTGATCCCCGGGTCTCCTACGAGCAGTACTTC.

This clonotype turned up a few times. The V and J genes are TRBV4-3 and TRBJ1-2; perhaps TRBD1 as D (6 bases). V was shortened by 1 base and J by 5 bases, with 11 bases between the two germline ends. The CDR3 spans 14 residues. Germline lookup yields CDR1 LGHNA and CDR2 YSLEER. The DNA for the CDR3 is TGCGCCAGCAGCCAAGTGGGGACAACTTATGGCTACACCTTC. Residues: CASSQVGTTYGYTF.

V is TRBV19 and J is TRBJ2-7; a weak D match, TRBD2 (5 bases). Germline CDR1 LNHDA, CDR2 SQIVND (reference sequence). Trimming took 10 bases from V and 6 from J, leaving 19 bases between them. The CDR3 runs 13 residues. The CDR3 here is CATKDRIRGEQYF. CDR3 coding DNA: TGTGCCACTAAGGACCGAATACGGGGCGAGCAGTACTTC. The variable domain in full, with the rest retrieved from reference TRBV19 and TRBJ2-7, is DGGITQSPKYLFRKEGQNVTLSCEQNLNHDAMYWYRQDPGQGLRLIYYSQIVNDFQKGDIAEGYSVSREKKESFPLTVTSAQKNPTAFYLCATKDRIRGEQYFGPGTRLTVT.

This clonotype has just a few counts. The rearrangement links TRBV25-1 to TRBJ1-1; no definite D call. The CDR3 sequence is 11 residues long. The germline gives CDR1 MGHDK, CDR2 SYGVNS. Trimming took off 6 bases at V and 7 bases at J, with 9 bases between the two ends. As DNA, the CDR3 is TGTGCCAGCAGATTTACATATGAAGCTTTCTTT. It yields the protein CASRFTYEAFF.

The J gene is TRBJ2-7, the V gene TRBV20-1; D not resolved. V was cut by 6 bases and J by 4 bases, with 16 bases left in between. This CDR3 is built from 13 residues. Germline lookup yields CDR1 DFQATT and CDR2 SNEGSKA (reference sequence). The CDR3 nucleotides read TGCAGTGCCGCCCGTTACACCGGATACGAGCAGTACTTC. It translates to CSAARYTGYEQYF.

This chain links TRBV6-2 or TRBV6-3 with TRBJ1-5; TRBD1 is a possible D gene (5 bases). V was pared by 3 bases and J by 5 bases, with 14 bases between. Germline lookup yields CDR1 MNHEY and CDR2 SVGEGT. This CDR3 has 15 amino acids. The CDR3 spells CASSYLAGTYQPQHF. CDR3 DNA sequence: TGTGCCAGCAGTTATTTGGCCGGGACTTATCAGCCCCAGCATTTT.

The V call is TRBV12-3 or TRBV12-4, the J call TRBJ2-7, with D possibly TRBD1 on 6 matching bases. With 3 bases removed from V and 1 base from J, the gap between germline ends came to 10 bases. The CDR3 is 14 amino acids. The CDR3 here is CASSFRTDSYEQYF. DNA for the CDR3: TGTGCCAGCAGTTTTAGGACAGATTCCTACGAGCAGTACTTC.

J is TRBJ2-7 and V is TRBV20-1; unclear D gene. Germline CDR1 DFQATT, CDR2 SNEGSKA (reference sequence). The CDR3 is 11 amino acids. Trimming took off 6 bases at V and 6 bases at J, with 12 bases between the two ends. Written as DNA, the CDR3 is TGCAGTGCCCTGACGTTTTTCGAGCAGTACTTC. The encoded protein is CSALTFFEQYF.